The entry below gives a single TCR beta chain sequence along with its context. Per the original data handling: Researchers report that nucleated cell counts were estimated from reference gene primer amplification. Method: immunoSEQ multiplex PCR; TCRdb's copy keeps in-frame clones and lacks some. V and J calls and clone size are those listed in that table; D and trimming were worked out from the DNA. Found here are about 250,000 clones, approximately 79% of them singletons; the top ten hold 3% to 4%. This record comes from a study of blood T cell repertoires in COVID-19. About the research overall: Spain, Italy and the United States supplied samples that represented acute and convalescent COVID-19. The analysed material was cDNA or gDNA that came from T cells, B-cell-depleted T cells, or PBMCs.

V shed 8 bases, J shed 6 bases, and the junction held 11 bases outside the gene matches. The germline gives CDR1 SNHLY, CDR2 FYNNEI. This CDR3 contains 14 residues. The chain joins TRBV2 to TRBJ2-7; 9 bases fit TRBD2. The clonotype comes from a woman between 40 and 50 years old with active or convalescent COVID-19. Material for sequencing was peripheral blood. For the CDR3, the DNA is TGTGCCAGCGAGACGGGACTAGCTGTTAGCGAGCAGTACTTC. The encoded protein is CASETGLAVSEQYF.